Below, 12 T cell receptor beta chains from the same sample are listed, as sequenced in a study of T cell repertoires in cytomegalovirus infection. TCRdb passed the reads through MiXCR, listing each CDR3 protein once. The data hold about 140,000 distinct CDR3 sequences, with about 6.5% observed a single time. Sequencing was carried out using PBMCs. The receptors were gathered from a human donor in good health (CMV status not recorded). Some clones in this sample may be carry-over from other donors' samples.

This clonotype was counted ten times or more. J is TRBJ2-3 and V is TRBV11-3; the D gene is possibly TRBD2 (6 bases). This CDR3 region has 14 residues. V was clipped by 5 bases and J by 0 bases, with 9 bases between them. The germline CDR1 and CDR2 sequences are SGHNT and YENEEA. CDR3 region: CASSPTSSTDTQYF. CDR3 nucleotide sequence: TGTGCCAGCAGCCCCACTAGCAGCACAGATACGCAGTATTTT.

This clonotype has at least ten counts. The chain is built from TRBV10-2 and TRBJ2-7; TRBD2 matches 12 bases. This CDR3 spans 18 amino acids. With V trimmed by 5 bases and J by 3 bases, 14 bases remained unmatched. CDR1 is WSHSY, CDR2 SAAADI, per germline. The CDR3 reads CASSPLKGLAGGNYEQYF. In DNA form, the CDR3 reads TGCGCCAGCAGTCCCCTTAAGGGTCTAGCGGGGGGGAACTACGAGCAGTACTTC.

There are a few counts of this clonotype. The DNA of the CDR3 is TGTGCCAGCAGCCAAGTGTCGGGGAGGACTGAAGCTTTCTTT. Protein sequence: CASSQVSGRTEAFF. The chain combines TRBV14 with TRBJ1-1; D not resolved. The germline CDR1 and CDR2 sequences are SGHDN and FVKESK. This CDR3 has 14 amino acids. V shed 1 base and J shed 5 bases, with 11 bases lying between them.

In its sample, this clonotype was seen many times. V is TRBV7-9 and J is TRBJ1-2, with TRBD1 identical over 10 bases. V dropped 6 bases and J dropped 8; count of bases not matched to a gene: 6. The length of the CDR3 is 13 residues. The germline gives CDR1 SEHNR, CDR2 FQNEAQ (reference sequence). In nucleotides, the CDR3 is TGTGCCAGCAGTTCGGGGACAGGGGAGGGCTACACCTTC. Its translation: CASSSGTGEGYTF.

This clonotype was detected a few times. V gene TRBV20-1 combines with J gene TRBJ1-5, with a tentative D call TRBD1 (6 bases). The CDR3 runs to 13 residues. V lost 6 bases and J lost 11, with 20 bases in between. CDR1 is DFQATT and CDR2 is SNEGSKA in the germline V gene (reference sequence). CDR3: CSARVQGPGTQHF. The CDR3 DNA follows: TGCAGTGCGCGGGTTCAGGGGCCGGGGACCCAGCATTTT.

Many counts were recorded for this clonotype. The chain is built from TRBV7-2 and TRBJ2-5; tentatively, D is TRBD2 (6 bases). The germline V and J ends were trimmed by 1 base and 3 bases, with 9 bases remaining between them. This CDR3 is built from 14 residues. CDR1 SGHTA and CDR2 FQGNSA come from the germline V gene. CDR3 amino acids: CASSLGGAEETQYF. The CDR3 DNA is TGTGCCAGCAGCTTAGGCGGGGCAGAAGAGACCCAGTACTTC.

Only a few counts were recorded for this clonotype. The gene calls are TRBV29-1 and TRBJ2-1; TRBD2 might be the D (6 bases). V lost 6 bases to trimming and J lost 0 bases, with 15 bases between them. Germline V gene sequence: CDR1 SQVTM, CDR2 ANQGSEA. The CDR3 runs 15 residues. The CDR3 DNA reads TGCAGCGTCACCCCGGGACTGAGCTCCTACAATGAGCAGTTCTTC. Encoded protein: CSVTPGLSSYNEQFF.

This clonotype was seen at least ten times. This chain joins TRBV20-1 and TRBJ2-1, with 11 bases aligning to TRBD2. CDR3 length equals 16 residues. The junction had 9 bases not matched to a gene; V was cut back by 5 bases and J by 3 bases. Germline values: CDR1 DFQATT, CDR2 SNEGSKA (reference sequence). DNA of the CDR3: TGCAGTGCTCGGCCCCTAGCGGGGGGAAACTACAATGAGCAGTTCTTC. Residues: CSARPLAGGNYNEQFF.

CDR3 coding DNA: TGCAGTGCTGGACTTCCGGGGAGGAGGACTGAAGCTTTCTTT. It yields the protein CSAGLPGRRTEAFF. J is TRBJ1-1 and V is TRBV20-1; unclear D gene. V was clipped by 5 bases and J by 5 bases, with 18 bases between them. Per the germline V gene, CDR1 is DFQATT and CDR2 is SNEGSKA (reference sequence). CDR3 length: 14 residues.

This clonotype was picked up many times. Here the CDR3 reads CASSLVGGVYEQYF. The DNA of the CDR3 is TGTGCCAGCAGCTTAGTTGGGGGGGTCTACGAGCAGTACTTC. V is TRBV11-2 and J is TRBJ2-7; 7 bases match TRBD2. The CDR3 has 14 amino acids. After removal of 1 base from V and 3 bases from J, the junction contained 3 bases not matched to a gene. The V gene's germline CDR1 is SGHAT and CDR2 FQNNGV. Looking up the rest from reference TRBV11-2 and TRBJ2-7 gives the full variable domain: EAGVAQSPRYKIIEKRQSVAFWCNPISGHATLYWYQQILGQGPKLLIQFQNNGVVDDSQLPKDRFSAERLKGVDSTLKIQPAKLEDSAVYLCASSLVGGVYEQYFGPGTRLTVT.

A few counts support this clonotype. This chain uses TRBV6-5 with TRBJ1-2, with 7 bases lining up with TRBD1. Germline V gene lookup returns CDR1 MNHEY and CDR2 SVGAGI. The CDR3 sequence is 15 residues long. V gave up 5 bases and J gave up 2 bases; unmatched junction bases: 8. This CDR3 reads CASSIRQGVNYGYTF. DNA for the CDR3: TGTGCCAGCAGTATCAGACAGGGCGTCAACTATGGCTACACCTTC.

CDR3 in DNA: TGCAGCGTTGGGGACAGGTACACTGAAGCTTTCTTT. Translating it yields CSVGDRYTEAFF. The rearrangement joins TRBV29-1 to TRBJ1-1; TRBD1 aligns across 8 bases. This CDR3 is 12 amino acids long. Germline assignment: CDR1 SQVTM and CDR2 ANQGSEA. The V and J ends lost 4 bases and 3 bases, in that order; junction bases with no gene match: 1.